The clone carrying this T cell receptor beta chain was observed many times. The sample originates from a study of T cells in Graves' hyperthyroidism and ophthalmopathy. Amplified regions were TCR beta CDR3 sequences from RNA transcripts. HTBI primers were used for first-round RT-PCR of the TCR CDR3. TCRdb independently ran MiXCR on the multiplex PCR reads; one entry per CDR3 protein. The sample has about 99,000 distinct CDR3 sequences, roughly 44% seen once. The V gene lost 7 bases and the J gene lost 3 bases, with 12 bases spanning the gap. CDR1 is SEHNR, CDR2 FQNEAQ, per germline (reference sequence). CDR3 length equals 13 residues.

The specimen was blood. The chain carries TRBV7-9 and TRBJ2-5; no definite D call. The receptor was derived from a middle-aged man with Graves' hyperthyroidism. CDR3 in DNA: TGTGCCAGCACGTCGTCAGCGAAAGAGACCCAGTACTTC. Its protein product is CASTSSAKETQYF.